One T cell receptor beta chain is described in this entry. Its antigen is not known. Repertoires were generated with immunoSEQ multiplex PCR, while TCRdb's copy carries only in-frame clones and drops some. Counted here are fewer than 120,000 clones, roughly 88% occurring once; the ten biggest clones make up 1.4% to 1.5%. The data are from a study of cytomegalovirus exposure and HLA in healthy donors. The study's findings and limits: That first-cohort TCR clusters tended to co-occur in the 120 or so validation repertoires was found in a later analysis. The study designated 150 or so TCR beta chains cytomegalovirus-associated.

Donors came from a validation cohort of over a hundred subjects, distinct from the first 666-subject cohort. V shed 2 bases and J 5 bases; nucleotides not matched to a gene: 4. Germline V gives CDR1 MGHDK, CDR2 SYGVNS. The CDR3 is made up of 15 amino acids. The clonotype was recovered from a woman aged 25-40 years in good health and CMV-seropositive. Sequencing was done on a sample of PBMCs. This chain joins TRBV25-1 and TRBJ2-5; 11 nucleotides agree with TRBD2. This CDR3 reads CASSEIAGGRETQYF. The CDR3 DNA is TGTGCCAGCAGTGAAATAGCGGGGGGGCGGGAGACCCAGTACTTC.